What follows is one T cell receptor (beta chain) and its context. What it recognizes is unknown. This CDR3 has 13 residues. Germline V gene sequence: CDR1 SQVTM, CDR2 ANQGSEA. Trimming stripped 3 bases from V and 4 bases from J, with 12 bases between. The record originates from a study of cytomegalovirus exposure and HLA in healthy donors. Broader study findings: Accounts indicate the classifier identified cytomegalovirus status with strong specificity and sensitivity. Later work found most CMV-associated TCR beta chains apparently HLA-restricted. Later analysis revealed greater clonal expansion in HLA-associated TCR beta chains than in equally common others.

Use of 60 Vbeta and 13 Jbeta primers characterized the PCR. This table comes from immunoSEQ multiplex PCR, and its TCRdb copy is limited to in-frame clones, with some not included. Among 100,000 to 150,000 clones listed, around 75% were seen once. Sequencing was carried out using PBMCs. The V call is TRBV29-1, the J call TRBJ1-2, with a possible D match to TRBD1 (5 bases). This receptor was taken from a man between 60 and 75 years old in good health and CMV-seropositive. The CDR3 protein is CSVDFGRAYGYTF. The CDR3 nucleotides read TGCAGCGTTGATTTCGGCAGGGCCTATGGCTACACCTTC.